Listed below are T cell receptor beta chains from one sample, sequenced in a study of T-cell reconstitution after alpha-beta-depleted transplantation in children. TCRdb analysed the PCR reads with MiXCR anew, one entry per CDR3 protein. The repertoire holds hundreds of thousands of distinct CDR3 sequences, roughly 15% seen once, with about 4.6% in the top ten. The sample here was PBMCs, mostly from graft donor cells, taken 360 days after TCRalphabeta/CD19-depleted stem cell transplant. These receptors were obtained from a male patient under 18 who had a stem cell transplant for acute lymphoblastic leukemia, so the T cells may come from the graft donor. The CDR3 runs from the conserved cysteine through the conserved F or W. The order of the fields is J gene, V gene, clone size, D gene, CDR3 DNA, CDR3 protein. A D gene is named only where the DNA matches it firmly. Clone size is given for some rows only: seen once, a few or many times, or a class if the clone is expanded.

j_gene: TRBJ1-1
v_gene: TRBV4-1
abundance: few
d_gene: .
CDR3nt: TGCGCCAGCAGCCAAGATCCCCTGGTGGGCACTGAAGCTTTCTTT
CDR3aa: CASSQDPLVGTEAFF

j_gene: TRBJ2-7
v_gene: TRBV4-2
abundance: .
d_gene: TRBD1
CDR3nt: TGTGCCAGCAGCCAAGATCGGGACAGGGCGTACTACGAGCAGTACTTC
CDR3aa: CASSQDRDRAYYEQYF

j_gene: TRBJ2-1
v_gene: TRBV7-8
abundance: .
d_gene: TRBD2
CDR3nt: TGTGCCAGCAGCTTAAAATGGTCCGGGACTAGCGGAAACAATGAGCAGTTCTTC
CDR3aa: CASSLKWSGTSGNNEQFF

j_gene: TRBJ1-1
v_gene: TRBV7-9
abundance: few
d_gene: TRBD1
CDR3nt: TGTGCCAGCGATGGGACAGGGAGGACCACTGAAGCTTTCTTT
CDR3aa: CASDGTGRTTEAFF

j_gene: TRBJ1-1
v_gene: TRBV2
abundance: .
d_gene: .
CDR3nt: TGTGCCAGCAGTGACTTTGCCCTTCGGACTGAAGCTTTCTTT
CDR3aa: CASSDFALRTEAFF

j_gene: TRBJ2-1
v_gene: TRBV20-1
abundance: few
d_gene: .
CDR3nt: TGCAGTATGACCCGGGGGAGGAGTGAGCAGTTCTTC
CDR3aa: CSMTRGRSEQFF

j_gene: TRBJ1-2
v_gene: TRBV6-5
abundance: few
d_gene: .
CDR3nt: TGTGCCAGCAGTTACAGCCCCTGGTCAGGGCTCTATGGCTACACCTTC
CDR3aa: CASSYSPWSGLYGYTF

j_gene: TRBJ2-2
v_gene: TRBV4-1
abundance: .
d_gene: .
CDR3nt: TGCGCCAGCAGCCGCCCGACAGCTCTCACCGGGGAGCTGTTTTTT
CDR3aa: CASSRPTALTGELFF

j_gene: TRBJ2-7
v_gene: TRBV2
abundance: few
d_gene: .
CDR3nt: TGTGCCAGCACCTCAACATCGAGCTCCTACGAGCAGTACTTC
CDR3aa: CASTSTSSSYEQYF

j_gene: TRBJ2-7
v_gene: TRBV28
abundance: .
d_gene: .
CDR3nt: TGTGCCAGCAGTTCCTTGCAGTTCGCTCTGGAGCAGTACTTC
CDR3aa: CASSSLQFALEQYF

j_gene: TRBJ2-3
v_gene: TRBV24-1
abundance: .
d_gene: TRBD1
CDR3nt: TGTGCCACCAGTGATTCTACAGGGGACCCAGATACGCAGTATTTT
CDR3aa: CATSDSTGDPDTQYF

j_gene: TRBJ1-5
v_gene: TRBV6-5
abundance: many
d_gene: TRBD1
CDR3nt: TGTGCCAGCAGTTACTCGAGTCAGGGGGGACAGCCCCAGCATTTT
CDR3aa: CASSYSSQGGQPQHF

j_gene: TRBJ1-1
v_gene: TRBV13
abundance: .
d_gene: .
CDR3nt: TGTGCCAGCAGCGTTGAGGGGAGGGACACTGAAGCTTTCTTT
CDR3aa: CASSVEGRDTEAFF

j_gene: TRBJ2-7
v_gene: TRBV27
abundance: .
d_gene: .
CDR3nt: TGTGCCAGCAGTTTCAGGCTGGGAGTTCGCTACGAGCAGTACTTC
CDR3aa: CASSFRLGVRYEQYF

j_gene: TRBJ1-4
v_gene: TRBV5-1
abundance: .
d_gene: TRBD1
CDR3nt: TGCGCCAGCAGCTCCGACAGGGGATTAGAAAAACTGTTTTTT
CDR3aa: CASSSDRGLEKLFF

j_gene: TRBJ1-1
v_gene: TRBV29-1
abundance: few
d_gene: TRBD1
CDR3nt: TGCAGCGTTCACCCCCAGGGGGAGGGAGGAAGGCGGACTGAAGCTTTCTTT
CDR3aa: CSVHPQGEGGRRTEAFF

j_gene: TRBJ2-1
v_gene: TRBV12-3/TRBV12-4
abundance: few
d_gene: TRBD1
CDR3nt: TGTGCCAGCAGCCGCAGCGGGACAGGGTACAATGAGCAGTTCTTC
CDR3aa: CASSRSGTGYNEQFF

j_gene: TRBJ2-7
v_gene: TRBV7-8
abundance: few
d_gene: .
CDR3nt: TGTGCCAGCAGCTTATGGGTGCAGGTTGAGGGTTTCTACGAGCAGTACTTC
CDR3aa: CASSLWVQVEGFYEQYF

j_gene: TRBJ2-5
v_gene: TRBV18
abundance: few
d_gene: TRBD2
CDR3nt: TGTGCCAGCTCACCACGGGGACTAGATCGACAGACCCAGTACTTC
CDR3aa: CASSPRGLDRQTQYF

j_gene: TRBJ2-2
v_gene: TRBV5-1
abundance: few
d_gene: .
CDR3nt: TGCGCCAGCACCCTACCGGGGCCCAGTGCGGAGCTGTTTTTT
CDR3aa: CASTLPGPSAELFF

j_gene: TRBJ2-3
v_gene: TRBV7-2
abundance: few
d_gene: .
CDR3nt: TGTGCCAGCAGCTTAGCTTTCTATAGCACAGATACGCAGTATTTT
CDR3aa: CASSLAFYSTDTQYF

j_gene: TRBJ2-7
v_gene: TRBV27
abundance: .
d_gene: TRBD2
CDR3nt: TGTGCCACCCGGTGGGCTAGCGGGAGTTCCTACGAGCAGTACTTC
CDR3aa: CATRWASGSSYEQYF

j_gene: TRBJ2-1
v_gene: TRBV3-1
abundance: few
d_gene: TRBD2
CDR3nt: TGTGCCAGCAGCCACCACACTAGCGGGAGGGCCCATGAGCAGTTCTTC
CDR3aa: CASSHHTSGRAHEQFF

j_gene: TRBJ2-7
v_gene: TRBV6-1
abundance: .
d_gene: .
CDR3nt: TGTGCCAGCAGGGACGGGGGGCGCTTATACGAGCAGTACTTC
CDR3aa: CASRDGGRLYEQYF

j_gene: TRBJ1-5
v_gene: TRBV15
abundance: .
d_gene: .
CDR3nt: TGTGCCACCAGCAGAGATCTAAGGGTCAATCAGCCCCAGCATTTT
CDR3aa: CATSRDLRVNQPQHF

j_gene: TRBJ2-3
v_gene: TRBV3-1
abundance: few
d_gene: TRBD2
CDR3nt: TGTGCCAGCATGGAGGGGACTAGCGGGAGTATAGATACGCAGTATTTT
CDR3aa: CASMEGTSGSIDTQYF

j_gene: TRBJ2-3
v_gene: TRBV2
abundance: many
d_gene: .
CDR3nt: TGTGCCAGCAGCGCTGTCGTTAGGGCAGATACGCAGTATTTT
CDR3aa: CASSAVVRADTQYF

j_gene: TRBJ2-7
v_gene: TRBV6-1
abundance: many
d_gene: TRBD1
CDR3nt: TGTGCCAGCAGTCCGACAGGGGCTAGCTCCTACGAGCAGTACTTC
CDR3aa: CASSPTGASSYEQYF

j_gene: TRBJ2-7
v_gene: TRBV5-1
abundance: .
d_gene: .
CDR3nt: TGCGCCAGCAGCCCGGGTGGGGGGCTAGGGGAGCAGTACTTC
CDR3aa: CASSPGGGLGEQYF